Following are 6 T cell receptor beta chains from one sample sequenced in a study of T cells in Graves' hyperthyroidism and ophthalmopathy. It was RNA transcripts that yielded the amplified TCR beta CDR3 regions. Using the HTBI primer set, a first-round RT-PCR was run on the TCR CDR3. Each CDR3 protein gets one entry after TCRdb re-called the multiplex PCR reads with MiXCR. The sample holds about 400,000 distinct CDR3 sequences, roughly 13% seen once. Sequencing was carried out using blood. The receptors stem from a woman between 18 and 29 years old with Graves' hyperthyroidism.

The chain links TRBV19 to TRBJ2-2, with D possibly matching TRBD1 (5 bases). Germline values: CDR1 LNHDA, CDR2 SQIVND (reference sequence). The CDR3 has 15 amino acids. The germline V and J ends were trimmed by 6 bases and 3 bases, with 14 bases remaining between them. The CDR3 coding sequence is TGTGCCAGTAGGGGGCAGTCAGTCGACACCGGGGAGCTGTTTTTT. It is translated as CASRGQSVDTGELFF.

V usage is TRBV29-1 and J usage is TRBJ2-2; 10 positions match TRBD1. This CDR3 is built from 14 residues. Germline CDR1 SQVTM, CDR2 ANQGSEA. The V gene end was trimmed by 5 bases and the J gene end by 4 bases; junction bases not matched to a gene: 4. The DNA of the CDR3 is TGCAGCGTTATGACAGGGGGCCGCACCGGGGAGCTGTTTTTT. Translated, it gives CSVMTGGRTGELFF.

This clonotype was picked up many times. The chain has TRBV20-1 and TRBJ2-3; tentatively, D is TRBD2 (6 bases). V was clipped by 0 bases and J by 4 bases, with 11 bases between them. Germline assignment: CDR1 DFQATT and CDR2 SNEGSKA (reference sequence). There are 14 residues in the CDR3. The CDR3 spells CSARDGGPPDTQYF. CDR3 DNA: TGCAGTGCTAGAGACGGAGGGCCCCCAGATACGCAGTATTTT.

The V call is TRBV19, the J call TRBJ2-1; a possible D gene is TRBD2 (6 bases). Trimming cost V 6 bases and J 4 bases, with 16 bases left between them. CDR3 length equals 15 residues. Germline V gives CDR1 LNHDA, CDR2 SQIVND (reference sequence). Here the CDR3 reads CASSPAGRVYNEQFF. CDR3 in DNA: TGTGCCAGTAGCCCAGCGGGTCGGGTTTACAATGAGCAGTTCTTC.

The rearrangement uses TRBV5-1 and TRBJ2-1, with 7 bases that match TRBD2. Trimming cost V 2 bases and J 8 bases; bases outside gene matches: 7. Germline-derived CDR1 and CDR2 are SGHRS and YFSETQ. The CDR3 is made up of 14 amino acids. CDR3: CASSLLAGRDEQFF. CDR3 DNA: TGCGCCAGCAGCTTATTAGCGGGTAGAGATGAGCAGTTCTTC.

The rearrangement links TRBV18 to TRBJ2-1; 9 bases line up with TRBD1. CDR1 and CDR2 from the germline V gene are KGHSH and LQKENI. CDR3 length: 15 residues. The J segment lost 9 bases and the V segment lost 2 bases, leaving 8 bases of the junction unmatched. DNA for the CDR3: TGTGCCAGCTCACCAAGGGACAGGGCAGCGGGTGAGCAGTTCTTC. It is translated as CASSPRDRAAGEQFF.